The rows below give T cell receptor beta chains drawn from one sample of a study of T cell responses to AZD1222 COVID-19 vaccine. The protocol was immunoSEQ multiplex PCR, while the TCRdb copy is restricted to in-frame clones and leaves out a portion. In the table there are about 150,000 clones, 88% of which are singletons. Material: peripheral blood, obtained on day 0 of MenACWY control vaccination. All receptors come from an adult in good health. The CDR3 runs from the conserved cysteine through the conserved F or W. The D gene is left open where the match is weak. The listing skips clone size in some rows; elsewhere it reads once, few, many or a size class.

j_gene | d_gene | abundance | v_gene | CDR3nt | CDR3aa
TRBJ1-1 | . | . | TRBV3-1/TRBV3-2 | TGTGCCAGCAGCCAAGCGCCCAGGAGCATGAACACTGAAGCTTTCTTT | CASSQAPRSMNTEAFF
TRBJ2-1 | . | . | TRBV5-1 | TGCGCCAGCAGCTTGGTCGGCTCCAATGAGCAGTTCTTC | CASSLVGSNEQFF
TRBJ2-1 | TRBD2 | . | TRBV11-3 | TGTGCCAGCAGCTTAGGGGCTAGCGGGGATAGTCTAGGTGTCTACAATGAGCAGTTCTTC | CASSLGASGDSLGVYNEQFF
TRBJ1-2 | . | . | TRBV21-1 | TGTGCCAGCAGCAAGATCCCCTGTGAGGCAGGGAACTATGGCTACACCTTC | CASSKIPCEAGNYGYTF
TRBJ1-5 | TRBD1 | . | TRBV6-2/TRBV6-3 | TGTGCCAGCAGTTACCCGCTCCGGGACAGGGGATACCAGCCCCAGCATTTT | CASSYPLRDRGYQPQHF
TRBJ1-1 | . | . | TRBV4-3 | TGCGCCAGCAGCCATCTCGACAGGCGGACTGAAGCTTTCTTT | CASSHLDRRTEAFF
TRBJ2-7 | TRBD1 | . | TRBV28 | TGTGCCAGCAGTAGGGACAGGGTCTACGAGCAGTACTTC | CASSRDRVYEQYF
TRBJ1-2 | . | once | TRBV5-1 | TGCGCCAGCAGCTTGGCCGGGAGGGGGAACTATGGCTACACCTTC | CASSLAGRGNYGYTF
TRBJ1-1 | TRBD1 | . | TRBV7-2 | TGTGCCAGCAGCTGGGGACAGGGTAATACTGAAGCTTTCTTT | CASSWGQGNTEAFF
TRBJ2-3 | TRBD1 | . | TRBV30 | TGTGCCTGGAGTAGACAGGGAGCAGATACGCAGTATTTT | CAWSRQGADTQYF
TRBJ1-4 | . | . | TRBV9 | TGTGCCAGCAGCGCCGGAGGGGGTGGAGGAAAACTGTTTTTT | CASSAGGGGGKLFF
TRBJ2-5 | . | . | TRBV5-1 | TGCGCCAGCAGCTTGGGGGACCAACACAGGGAGACCCAGTACTTC | CASSLGDQHRETQYF
TRBJ2-2 | . | . | TRBV19 | TGTGCCAGTAGTCCCCGGTGGGGGGTGAACACCGGGGAGCTGTTTTTT | CASSPRWGVNTGELFF
TRBJ2-1 | TRBD2 | . | TRBV4-3 | TGCGCCAGCAGCCGAGGGGGACTAGCAAGACATGAGCAGTTCTTC | CASSRGGLARHEQFF
TRBJ2-7 | TRBD2 | . | TRBV6-4 | TGTGCCAGCAGTACACTAGCGGGGTCCTACGAGCAGTACTTC | CASSTLAGSYEQYF
TRBJ1-5 | TRBD1 | few | TRBV6-6 | TGTGCCAGCAAGGGGACAGTTTCCAATCAGCCCCAGCATTTT | CASKGTVSNQPQHF
TRBJ1-2 | . | . | TRBV12-2 | TGTGCAAGTCGCTCCCCAGGTGGCGGGGGGCTTCATGGCTACACCTTC | CASRSPGGGGLHGYTF
TRBJ2-5 | . | . | TRBV5-4 | TGTGCCAGCAGCTCGCAAGGGATTGGGGAGACCCAGTACTTC | CASSSQGIGETQYF
TRBJ1-2 | . | . | TRBV2 | TGTGCCAGCAGTGAAACCTCTGGCTACACCTTC | CASSETSGYTF
TRBJ1-1 | TRBD1 | . | TRBV9 | TGTGCCAGCAGCGCGGGACAGGGGAGATCTGAAGCTTTCTTT | CASSAGQGRSEAFF
TRBJ2-5 | TRBD1 | . | TRBV2 | TGTGCCAGCAGAATCAGTACAGGGGGCCAAGAGACCCAGTACTTC | CASRISTGGQETQYF
TRBJ2-1 | . | . | TRBV12-1 | TGTGCCAGCAGCGCGGGACCGGGACTAGCGGGGGTAGATGAGCAGTTCTTC | CASSAGPGLAGVDEQFF
TRBJ1-4 | . | . | TRBV18 | TGTGCCAGCTCACCACCGGCGCGTTGGGGGGAAAAACTGTTTTTT | CASSPPARWGEKLFF
TRBJ2-2 | . | . | TRBV5-6 | TGTGCCAGCAGCCCGGGACTTGACAACACCGGGGAGCTGTTTTTT | CASSPGLDNTGELFF
TRBJ2-1 | . | once | TRBV6-5 | TGTGCCAGCGGATCGGGGCCGGGGATATTCTTC | CASGSGPGIFF
TRBJ2-1 | . | . | TRBV9 | TGTGCCAGCAGCGTAGAAGTTCTCCAGGGCTCCTACAATGAGCAGTTCTTC | CASSVEVLQGSYNEQFF
TRBJ1-2 | . | . | TRBV27 | TGTGCCACTTCAGTCCACGGGCCGAACTATGGCTACACCTTC | CATSVHGPNYGYTF
TRBJ2-5 | . | . | TRBV24-1 | TGTGCCACCAGTGACCCTACCCAAGAGACCCAGTACTTC | CATSDPTQETQYF
TRBJ1-1 | TRBD1 | . | TRBV7-2 | TGTGCCAGCAGCTCAAAGACAGGGGCTAACGCTGAAGCTTTCTTT | CASSSKTGANAEAFF
TRBJ2-5 | . | . | TRBV11-2 | TGTGCCAGCAGCTTAGGGTACGGACAAGAGACCCAGTACTTC | CASSLGYGQETQYF
TRBJ2-1 | TRBD2 | . | TRBV19 | TGTGCCAGTAGTGTAGCGGGGGGGAGGAATGAGCAGTTCTTC | CASSVAGGRNEQFF
TRBJ1-1 | . | . | TRBV18 | TGTGCCAGCTCACCCCAGCAAAGGGATGCTTTCTTT | CASSPQQRDAFF
TRBJ1-1 | . | . | TRBV5-6 | TGTGCCAGCAGCCCGACCTACAGGATGAACACTGAAGCTTTCTTT | CASSPTYRMNTEAFF
TRBJ1-2 | . | few | TRBV19 | TGTGCCAGTAGTCCGGAGGCCCTCAACTATGGCTACACCTTC | CASSPEALNYGYTF
TRBJ2-7 | TRBD1 | once | TRBV7-9 | TGTGCCAGCAGCTTAGGGGTTACAGGGGACGAGCAGTACTTC | CASSLGVTGDEQYF
TRBJ1-4 | . | . | TRBV10-3 | TGTGCCATCAGTGAGGGCGTGGAAAAACTGTTTTTT | CAISEGVEKLFF
TRBJ2-7 | . | once | TRBV2 | TGTGCCAGCAGCCCCCCCGTATACGAGCAGTACTTC | CASSPPVYEQYF
TRBJ1-1 | . | . | TRBV7-2 | TGTGCCAGCAGCGCCAATCCGCGGGGCACTGAAGCTTTCTTT | CASSANPRGTEAFF
TRBJ1-5 | . | few | TRBV7-2 | TGTGCCAGCAGCTCAGGACAGAATCAGCCCCAGCATTTT | CASSSGQNQPQHF
TRBJ2-3 | . | . | TRBV3-1/TRBV3-2 | TGTGCCAGCAGCCAAGAAGGCAGGGGTGAAACAGATACGCAGTATTTT | CASSQEGRGETDTQYF
TRBJ1-4 | . | . | TRBV30 | TGTGCCTGTACGAGACAGGTTGCAACTAATGAAAAACTGTTTTTT | CACTRQVATNEKLFF
TRBJ1-5 | TRBD1 | . | TRBV19 | TGTGCCAGTAGTACCCTGCCGGGACAGGGATATAGCAATCAGCCCCAGCATTTT | CASSTLPGQGYSNQPQHF
TRBJ1-2 | . | . | TRBV28 | TGTGCCAGCAGTTTATCGAATGGGGGCTACACCTTC | CASSLSNGGYTF
TRBJ1-2 | . | few | TRBV4-1 | TGCGCCAGCAGCCAGTACACCAGGGTGGTGGAGGGCTACACCTTC | CASSQYTRVVEGYTF
TRBJ2-1 | TRBD1 | . | TRBV5-1 | TGCGCCAGCAGCTTATCAGGGGGCCCCTACAATGAGCAGTTCTTC | CASSLSGGPYNEQFF
TRBJ1-6 | . | . | TRBV5-1 | TGCGCCAGCAGCTTGGAAAGGGGATCACCCCTCCACTTT | CASSLERGSPLHF
TRBJ2-4 | . | . | TRBV30 | TGTGCCTGTACAGGGGAGGCAAACATTCAGTACTTC | CACTGEANIQYF
TRBJ2-3 | TRBD2 | . | TRBV5-1 | TGCGCCAGCAGCCTCGGGACTAGTCTTCTCACAGATACGCAGTATTTT | CASSLGTSLLTDTQYF
TRBJ1-1 | . | . | TRBV30 | TGTGCCTGGAGTGCGAGGGCGGGCGGGAACACTGAAGCTTTCTTT | CAWSARAGGNTEAFF
TRBJ1-5 | . | . | TRBV27 | TGTGCCAGCAGTTTAATTGGAGGGGGCAATCAGCCCCAGCATTTT | CASSLIGGGNQPQHF
TRBJ2-5 | TRBD1 | . | TRBV28 | TGTGCCAGCAGACAGGGGAAAGAGACCCAGTACTTC | CASRQGKETQYF
TRBJ2-7 | . | . | TRBV2 | TGTGCCAGCAGGGGAAGACATGACTACGAGCAGTACTTC | CASRGRHDYEQYF
TRBJ2-1 | TRBD2 | . | TRBV6-5 | TGTGCCAGCAGTTCCCCCGGACTAGCGGGAGGTGAGCAGTTCTTC | CASSSPGLAGGEQFF
TRBJ1-2 | . | . | TRBV15 | TGTGCCACCAGCAGTGCGGGACGGATCTATGGCTACACCTTC | CATSSAGRIYGYTF
TRBJ1-4 | . | once | TRBV4-1 | TGCGCCAGCAGCCCTCAGGATGCAACTAATGAAAAACTGTTTTTT | CASSPQDATNEKLFF
TRBJ2-1 | . | once | TRBV9 | TGTGCCAGCAGAGCAGGTACTACCAATGAGCAGTTCTTC | CASRAGTTNEQFF
TRBJ2-2 | . | . | TRBV9 | TGTGCCAGTAGAAGCTCCCTCGGCACCGGGGAGCTGTTTTTT | CASRSSLGTGELFF